This paragraph covers one TCR beta chain sequence. What it binds is unknown. This entry comes from a study of T cells expressing NK-cell markers. Points from the study as a whole: NKG2C+ dominant clonotype frequencies in six donors were about 1.0-8% of CD8+ T cells.

TCRdb reprocessed the 5' RACE reads; each CDR3 protein has one entry and no DNA is given. The specimen's table records a few hundred thousand distinct CDR3 sequences. The CDR3 loop spans 16 amino acids. Germline V gene lookup returns CDR1 SGHRS and CDR2 YFSETQ. The chain couples TRBV5-1 to TRBJ2-7; TCRdb's D call of TRBD2 is untestable without DNA. The sequencing input was blood T cells: a sorted CD56 or NKG2C T cell subset, CD4+ or CD8+ T cells, or bulk PBMC T cells (not recorded which). This TCR came from a man between 18 and 35 years old in good health. CDR3 protein: CASSWGLLERTYEQYF. Full variable domain (outside the CDR3, taken from reference TRBV5-1 and TRBJ2-7): KAGVTQTPRYLIKTRGQQVTLSCSPISGHRSVSWYQQTPGQGLQFLFEYFSETQRNKGNFPGRFSGRQFSNSRSEMNVSTLELGDSALYLCASSWGLLERTYEQYFGPGTRLTVT.